This entry concerns a single T cell receptor beta chain. The CDR3 extends over 11 amino acids. Germline lookup yields CDR1 SQVTM and CDR2 ANQGSEA. The V and J ends lost 5 bases and 6 bases respectively, with 11 bases between them. Authors' data handling: Reference gene primer amplification in the assay estimated nucleated cell counts. Here immunoSEQ multiplex PCR was the method, and the copy in TCRdb shows in-frame clones only, minus some. V, J and clone size derive from that table, while D and trimming were established from the DNA sequence. The sample contains approximately 160,000 clones, under 85% of which appear only once. The data stem from a study of blood T cell repertoires in COVID-19. Turning to the study itself: From the United States, Italy and Spain came samples of acute and convalescent COVID-19. T cells, B-cell-depleted T cells, or PBMCs provided the cDNA or gDNA that served as material.

Sequencing was carried out using peripheral blood. The sequence was obtained from a man between 65 and 85 years old who had recovered from COVID-19. This chain links TRBV29-1 with TRBJ2-7, with D tentatively TRBD2 (6 bases). As DNA, the CDR3 is TGCAGCGTTAGACTAGACGGCGAGCAGTACTTC. Translated: CSVRLDGEQYF.